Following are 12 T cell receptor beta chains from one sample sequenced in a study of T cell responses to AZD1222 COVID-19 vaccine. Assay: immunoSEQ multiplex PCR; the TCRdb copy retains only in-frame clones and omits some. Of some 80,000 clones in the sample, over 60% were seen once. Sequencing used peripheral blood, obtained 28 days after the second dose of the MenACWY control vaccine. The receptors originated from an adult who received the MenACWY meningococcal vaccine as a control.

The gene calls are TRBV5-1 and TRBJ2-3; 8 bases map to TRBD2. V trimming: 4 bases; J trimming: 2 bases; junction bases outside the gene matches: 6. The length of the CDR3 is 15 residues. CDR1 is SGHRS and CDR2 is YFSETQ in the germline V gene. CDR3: CASSPGRALTDTQYF. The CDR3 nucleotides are TGCGCCAGCAGCCCCGGGAGGGCCCTCACAGATACGCAGTATTTT.

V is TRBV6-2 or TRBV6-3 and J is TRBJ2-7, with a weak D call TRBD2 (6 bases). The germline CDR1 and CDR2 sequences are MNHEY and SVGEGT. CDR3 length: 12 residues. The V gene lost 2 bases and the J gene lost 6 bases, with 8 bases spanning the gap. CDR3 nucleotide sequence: TGTGCCAGCAGTTACGGGAGGTCCGAGCAGTACTTC. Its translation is CASSYGRSEQYF.

CDR3 protein: CASTSTGGGQNIQYF. The DNA for the CDR3 is TGTGCCAGCACCTCGACTGGAGGGGGACAAAACATTCAGTACTTC. The chain carries TRBV7-3 and TRBJ2-4, with D possibly called TRBD1 or TRBD2 (6 bases each). Germline CDR1 SGHTA, CDR2 FQGTGA. The CDR3 is 15 amino acids. Trimming took 7 bases from V and 5 from J, leaving 18 bases between them. The full variable domain, with the rest looked up from reference TRBV7-3 and TRBJ2-4, is GAGVSQTPSNKVTEKGKYVELRCDPISGHTALYWYRQSLGQGPEFLIYFQGTGAADDSGLPNDRFFAVRPEGSVSTLKIQRTERGDSAVYLCASTSTGGGQNIQYFGAGTRLSVL.

CDR3 nucleotides: TGTGCCAGTAGTATGATGACGGCGGCCTCTGGAAACACCATATATTTT. Protein: CASSMMTAASGNTIYF. The gene calls are TRBV19 and TRBJ1-3, with D uncertain. The germline gives CDR1 LNHDA, CDR2 SQIVND (reference sequence). Trimming removed 3 bases from V and 0 bases from J, with 12 bases in between. The CDR3 is 16 amino acids. The whole variable domain, filled in from reference TRBV19 and TRBJ1-3, reads DGGITQSPKYLFRKEGQNVTLSCEQNLNHDAMYWYRQDPGQGLRLIYYSQIVNDFQKGDIAEGYSVSREKKESFPLTVTSAQKNPTAFYLCASSMMTAASGNTIYFGEGSWLTVV.

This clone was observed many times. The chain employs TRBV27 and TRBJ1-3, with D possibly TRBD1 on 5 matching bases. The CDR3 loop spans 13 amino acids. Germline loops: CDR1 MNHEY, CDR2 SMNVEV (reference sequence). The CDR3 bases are TGTGCTTCGGGACGGATCTCTGGAAACACCATATATTTT. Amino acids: CASGRISGNTIYF.

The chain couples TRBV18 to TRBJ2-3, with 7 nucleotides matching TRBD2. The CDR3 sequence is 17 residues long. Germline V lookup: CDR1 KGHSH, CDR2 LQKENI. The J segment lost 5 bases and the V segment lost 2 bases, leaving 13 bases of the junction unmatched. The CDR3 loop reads CASSPVDSEQREDTQYF. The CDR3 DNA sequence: TGTGCCAGCTCACCAGTAGATAGCGAACAGCGGGAAGATACGCAGTATTTT.

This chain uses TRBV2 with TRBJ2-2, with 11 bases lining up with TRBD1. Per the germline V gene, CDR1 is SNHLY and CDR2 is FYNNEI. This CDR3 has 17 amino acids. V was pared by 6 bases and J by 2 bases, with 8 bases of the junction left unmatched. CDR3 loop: CASRGRGTGGNTGELFF. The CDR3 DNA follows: TGTGCCAGCAGGGGCCGGGGGACAGGGGGTAACACCGGGGAGCTGTTTTTT.

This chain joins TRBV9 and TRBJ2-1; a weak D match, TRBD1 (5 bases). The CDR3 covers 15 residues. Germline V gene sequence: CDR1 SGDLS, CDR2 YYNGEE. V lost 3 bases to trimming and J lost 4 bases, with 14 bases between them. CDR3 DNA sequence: TGTGCCAGCAGCGCGACAGACAGACGGTACAATGAGCAGTTCTTC. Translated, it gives CASSATDRRYNEQFF.

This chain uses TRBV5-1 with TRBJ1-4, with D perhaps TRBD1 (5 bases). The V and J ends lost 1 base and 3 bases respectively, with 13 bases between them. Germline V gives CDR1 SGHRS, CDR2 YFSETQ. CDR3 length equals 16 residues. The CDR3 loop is CASSLNGALANEKLFF. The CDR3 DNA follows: TGCGCCAGCAGCTTGAACGGGGCGCTAGCTAATGAAAAACTGTTTTTT.

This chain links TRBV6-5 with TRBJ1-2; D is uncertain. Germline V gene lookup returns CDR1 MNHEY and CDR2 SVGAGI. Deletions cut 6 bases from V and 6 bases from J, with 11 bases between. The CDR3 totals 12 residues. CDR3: CASSAFGNGYTF. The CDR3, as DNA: TGTGCCAGCAGCGCGTTTGGAAATGGCTACACCTTC.

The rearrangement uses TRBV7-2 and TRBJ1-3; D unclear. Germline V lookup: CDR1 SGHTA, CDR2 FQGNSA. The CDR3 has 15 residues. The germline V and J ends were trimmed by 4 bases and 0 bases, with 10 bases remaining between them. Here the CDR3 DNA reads TGTGCCAGCAGCTCCGGGCGGAGCTCTGGAAACACCATATATTTT. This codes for CASSSGRSSGNTIYF.

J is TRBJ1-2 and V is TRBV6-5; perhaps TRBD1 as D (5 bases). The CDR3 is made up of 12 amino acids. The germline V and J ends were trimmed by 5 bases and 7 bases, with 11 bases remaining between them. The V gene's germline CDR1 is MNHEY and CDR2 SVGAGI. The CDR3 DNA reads TGTGCCAGCAGTCTTAGGGGAGGTGGCTACACCTTC. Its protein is CASSLRGGGYTF.